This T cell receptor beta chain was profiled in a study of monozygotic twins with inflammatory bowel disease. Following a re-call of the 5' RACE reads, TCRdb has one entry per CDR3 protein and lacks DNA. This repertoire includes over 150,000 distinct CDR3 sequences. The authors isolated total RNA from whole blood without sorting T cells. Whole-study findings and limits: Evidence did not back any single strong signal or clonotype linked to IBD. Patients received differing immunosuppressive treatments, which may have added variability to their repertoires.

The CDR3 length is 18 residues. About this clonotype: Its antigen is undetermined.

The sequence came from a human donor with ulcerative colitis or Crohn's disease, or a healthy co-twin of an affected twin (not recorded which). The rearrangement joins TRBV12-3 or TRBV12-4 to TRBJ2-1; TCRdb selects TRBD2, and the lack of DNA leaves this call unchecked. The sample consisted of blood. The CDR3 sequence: CASSLFRLGLAAYNEQFF.